This T cell receptor beta chain was sequenced in a study of shared clonotypes between healthy human individuals. Overall study findings and caveats: Several donors held about 5% of naive CD4 clonotypes in common.

The sample holds one count of this clone. Antigen: not known. Naive CD8 cells comprised CD45RO-negative, CCR7-positively selected cells, excluding terminally differentiated effector memory CD45RA+ cells. Participating donors were healthy, HIV-negative adults free of recent acute infections or vaccinations. Several immunoSEQ plates received, in even portions, the genomic DNA of each subset. Data came from immunoSEQ multiplex PCR; TCRdb stores just in-frame clones and leaves some out. The table shows roughly 850,000 clones, with approximately 97% occurring only once. Material: naive CD8+ T cells sorted from blood. This sequence was found in a man younger than 45 in good health.

CDR3 nucleotide sequence: TGTGCCAGCAGCCCATCGGGACTAGCGGATTACTACGAGCAGTACTTC. Translated: CASSPSGLADYYEQYF. The chain links TRBV7-8 to TRBJ2-7, with 11 bases aligning to TRBD2. The CDR3 consists of 16 residues. The germline gives CDR1 SGHVS, CDR2 FQNEAQ. V lost 5 bases and J lost 3; bases outside the gene matches: 9.